This record looks at one TCR beta chain sequence and its context. The data are from a study of patients and donors after allogeneic stem cell transplantation. TCRdb re-analysed the RT-PCR reads in MiXCR, keeping a single row per CDR3 protein. Of 110,000 or so distinct CDR3 sequences listed, about a third are singletons. Germline V gene lookup returns CDR1 SQVTM and CDR2 ANQGSEA. The CDR3 totals 11 residues. V lost 6 bases to trimming and J lost 1 base, with 7 bases between them. This chain joins TRBV29-1 and TRBJ2-7; TRBD2 is a possible D gene (5 bases). Sequencing was done on a sample of blood, either unsorted or a sorted T cell fraction (not recorded which). This clonotype originated in a human donor who was either an allogeneic HSCT recipient or a stem cell or donor lymphocyte infusion donor (not recorded which). It is not recorded whose cells these are; they may come from a transplant donor. CDR3: CSVLASYEQYF. The CDR3 bases are TGCAGCGTGCTAGCATCCTACGAGCAGTACTTC.